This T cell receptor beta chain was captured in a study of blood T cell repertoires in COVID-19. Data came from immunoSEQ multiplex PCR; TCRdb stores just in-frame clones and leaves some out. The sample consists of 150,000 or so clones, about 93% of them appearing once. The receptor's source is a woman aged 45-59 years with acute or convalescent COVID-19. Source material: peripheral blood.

CDR3 protein: CASSYLGQANEKLFF. The DNA of the CDR3 is TGTGCCAGCAGTTACCTGGGACAGGCTAATGAAAAACTGTTTTTT. The rearrangement links TRBV6-6 to TRBJ1-4; 8 nucleotides agree with TRBD1. The CDR3 sequence is 15 residues long. Unmatched junction bases numbered 2, after V lost 2 bases and J lost 3 bases. Germline V CDR1 and CDR2: MNHNY, SVGAGI (reference sequence).